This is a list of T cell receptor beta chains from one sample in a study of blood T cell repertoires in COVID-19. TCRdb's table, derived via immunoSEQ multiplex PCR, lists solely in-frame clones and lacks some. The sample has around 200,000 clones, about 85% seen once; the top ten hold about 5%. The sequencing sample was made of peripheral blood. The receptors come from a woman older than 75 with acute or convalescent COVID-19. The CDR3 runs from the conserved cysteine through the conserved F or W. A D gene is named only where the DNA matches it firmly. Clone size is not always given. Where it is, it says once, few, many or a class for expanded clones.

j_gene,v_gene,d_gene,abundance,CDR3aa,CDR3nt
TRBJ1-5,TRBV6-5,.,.,CASSYFGPNQPQHF,TGTGCCAGCAGTTACTTTGGCCCGAATCAGCCCCAGCATTTT
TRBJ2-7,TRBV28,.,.,CASSLSVTAARDEQYF,TGTGCCAGCAGTCTATCTGTAACTGCGGCCCGGGACGAGCAGTACTTC
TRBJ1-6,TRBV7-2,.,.,CASSLVYGETPLHF,TGTGCCAGCAGCTTAGTTTACGGAGAGACTCCCCTCCACTTT
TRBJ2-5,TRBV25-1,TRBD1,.,CASSPLDREETQYF,TGTGCCAGCAGTCCCTTGGACAGGGAAGAGACCCAGTACTTC
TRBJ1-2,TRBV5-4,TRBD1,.,CASSPGTGAPPYGYTF,TGTGCCAGCAGCCCCGGGACAGGAGCTCCCCCCTATGGCTACACCTTC
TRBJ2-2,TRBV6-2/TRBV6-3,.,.,CASSDPTAANTGELFF,TGTGCCAGCAGCGACCCCACAGCCGCGAACACCGGGGAGCTGTTTTTT
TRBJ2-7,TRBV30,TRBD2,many,CAWSRLAGYYEQYF,TGTGCCTGGAGCAGACTAGCGGGATACTACGAGCAGTACTTC
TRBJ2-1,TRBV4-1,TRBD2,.,CASSQGRPLAVYNEQFF,TGCGCCAGCAGCCAAGGACGTCCACTAGCGGTATACAATGAGCAGTTCTTC
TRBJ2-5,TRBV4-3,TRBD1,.,CASSHRDRNFETQYF,TGCGCCAGCAGCCACCGGGACAGGAACTTTGAGACCCAGTACTTC
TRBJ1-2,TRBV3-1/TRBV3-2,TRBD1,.,CASSLNAGQVYYGYTF,TGTGCCAGCAGCCTCAATGCGGGACAGGTTTATTATGGCTACACCTTC
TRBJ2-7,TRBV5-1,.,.,CASGSGSSYEQYF,TGCGCCAGCGGGAGTGGGAGCTCCTACGAGCAGTACTTC
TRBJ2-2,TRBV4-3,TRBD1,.,CASSQVGTGGTGELFF,TGCGCCAGCAGCCAAGTCGGGACAGGGGGCACCGGGGAGCTGTTTTTT
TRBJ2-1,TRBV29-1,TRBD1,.,CSVFTPGQGRDNEQFF,TGCAGCGTTTTTACGCCGGGACAGGGTCGTGACAATGAGCAGTTCTTC
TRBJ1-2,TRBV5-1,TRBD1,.,CASSLEGQGLYGYTF,TGCGCCAGCAGCTTGGAGGGACAGGGGTTATATGGCTACACCTTC
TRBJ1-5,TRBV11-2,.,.,CASSRTGYDQPQHF,TGTGCCAGCAGCCGAACAGGGTATGATCAGCCCCAGCATTTT
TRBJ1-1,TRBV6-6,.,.,CASTYGGNTEAFF,TGTGCCAGCACCTACGGGGGGAACACTGAAGCTTTCTTT
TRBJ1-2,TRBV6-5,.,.,CASRRPGTYGYTF,TGTGCCAGCAGGCGCCCGGGTACCTATGGCTACACCTTC
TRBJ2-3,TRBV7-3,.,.,CASSLGVADTQYF,TGTGCCAGCAGCTTGGGAGTCGCAGATACGCAGTATTTT
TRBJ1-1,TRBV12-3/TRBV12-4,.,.,CASSPGGGDPAFF,TGTGCCAGCAGCCCGGGGGGGGGAGACCCGGCTTTCTTT
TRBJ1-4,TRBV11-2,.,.,CASSPQAGGEEKLFF,TGTGCCAGCAGCCCTCAGGCGGGAGGGGAAGAAAAACTGTTTTTT
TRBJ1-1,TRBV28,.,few,CASSLGSTPRNTEAFF,TGTGCCAGCAGCCTAGGGAGCACCCCGAGGAACACTGAAGCTTTCTTT
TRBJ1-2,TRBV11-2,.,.,CASSRANYGYTF,TGTGCCAGCAGCCGAGCTAACTATGGCTACACCTTC
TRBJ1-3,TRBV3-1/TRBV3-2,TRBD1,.,CASSLYTGGSSGNTIYF,TGTGCCAGCAGCCTTTATACAGGGGGTAGCTCTGGAAACACCATATATTTT
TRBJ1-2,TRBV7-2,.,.,CASTQVGGNYGYTF,TGTGCCAGCACGCAGGTCGGAGGGAACTATGGCTACACCTTC
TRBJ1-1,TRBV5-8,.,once,CASSYVGTKNTEAFF,TGTGCCAGCAGCTACGTAGGGACAAAGAACACTGAAGCTTTCTTT